Listed here are 28 T cell receptor beta chains from one sample, sequenced in a study of T cells expressing NK-cell markers. From the 5' RACE reads, TCRdb lists one entry per CDR3 protein and no DNA. The sample includes 400,000 to 500,000 distinct CDR3 sequences. The sequencing input was blood T cells: a sorted CD56 or NKG2C T cell subset, CD4+ or CD8+ T cells, or bulk PBMC T cells (not recorded which). The receptors come from a woman between 18 and 70 years old in good health.

This rearrangement joins TRBV24-1 to TRBJ2-3. This CDR3 contains 12 residues. Germline loops: CDR1 KGHDR, CDR2 SFDVKD. The CDR3 reads CATSDSTDTQYF.

The rearrangement uses TRBV30 and TRBJ1-2; lacking DNA, the TRBD1 call made by TCRdb goes unchecked. CDR3 length equals 14 residues. CDR1 and CDR2 from the germline V gene are GTSNPN and SVGIG (reference sequence). CDR3 in amino acids: CAWSSGQAFYGYTF. Full variable domain (rest looked up from reference TRBV30 and TRBJ1-2): SQTIHQWPATLVQPVGSPLSLECTVEGTSNPNLYWYRQAAGRGLQLLFYSVGIGQISSEVPQNLSASRPQDRQFILSSKKLLLSDSGFYLCAWSSGQAFYGYTFGSGTRLTVV.

V gene TRBV20-1 combines with J gene TRBJ1-5; TCRdb selects TRBD1, and the lack of DNA leaves this call unchecked. CDR1 is DFQATT, CDR2 SNEGSKA, per germline (reference sequence). CDR3 length: 14 amino acids. CDR3 residues: CSARPGASNQPQHF.

J is TRBJ2-3 and V is TRBV7-2. Germline loops: CDR1 SGHTA, CDR2 FQGNSA. CDR3 length equals 14 residues. CDR3 amino acids: CASSLAAKADTQYF.

The CDR3 protein is CASSQERGRGPRETQYF. V usage is TRBV4-3 and J usage is TRBJ2-5; the D gene TCRdb calls, TRBD1, cannot be checked with no DNA. Germline loops: CDR1 LGHNA, CDR2 YSLEER. This CDR3 has 17 amino acids.

V is TRBV18 and J is TRBJ2-5. The V gene's germline CDR1 is KGHSH and CDR2 LQKENI. The CDR3 is 18 residues long. The CDR3 spells CASSTGLDVLNFEETQYF.

The rearrangement uses TRBV28 and TRBJ2-1. The CDR3 covers 15 residues. The germline V gene encodes CDR1 MDHEN and CDR2 SYDVKM. This CDR3 reads CASSLGSASYNEQFF.

This chain links TRBV20-1 with TRBJ2-7; TCRdb lists TRBD2, though no DNA is available to test this call. The CDR3 contains 16 residues. Germline CDR1 is DFQATT and CDR2 is SNEGSKA (reference sequence). This CDR3 reads CSLQPLGRAGPYEQYF.

The chain carries TRBV7-2 and TRBJ2-5; the D call from TCRdb, TRBD2, cannot be confirmed without DNA. The CDR3 extends over 13 amino acids. Germline V gene sequence: CDR1 SGHTA, CDR2 FQGNSA. CDR3 amino acids: CASSLPSDETQYF.

The CDR3 loop reads CASSPIRSGNTIYF. The chain uses TRBV12-3 or TRBV12-4 and TRBJ1-3. The CDR3 runs 14 residues.

CDR3 region: CASSPNTGPYTDTQYF. The chain carries TRBV12-3 or TRBV12-4 and TRBJ2-3; the TRBD1 assignment by TCRdb is unverifiable without DNA. CDR3 length equals 16 residues.

The chain joins TRBV20-1 to TRBJ1-5; no DNA is available, so the TRBD1 call from TCRdb remains unchecked. Germline V lookup: CDR1 DFQATT, CDR2 SNEGSKA (reference sequence). The CDR3 has 14 amino acids. CDR3 loop: CSAGQGFDNQPQHF.

The rearrangement uses TRBV7-9 and TRBJ1-5. The CDR3 loop spans 14 amino acids. Germline lookup yields CDR1 SEHNR and CDR2 FQNEAQ (reference sequence). This chain's CDR3 is CASSLGYSDQPQHF.

The genes are TRBV6-2 or TRBV6-3 and TRBJ2-1; with no DNA, the TCRdb D assignment of TRBD2 cannot be verified. The CDR3 is 13 amino acids. The germline V gene has CDR1 MNHEY and CDR2 SVGEGT. The CDR3 spells CASSSGAYNEQFF.

This CDR3 is CASSLGHGIGETQYF. The rearrangement uses TRBV7-3 and TRBJ2-5; TCRdb returns TRBD1, unconfirmable since there is no DNA. CDR1 SGHTA and CDR2 FQGTGA come from the germline V gene. The CDR3 totals 15 residues.

V is TRBV5-1 and J is TRBJ1-1; lacking DNA, the TRBD1 call made by TCRdb goes unchecked. Germline assignment: CDR1 SGHRS and CDR2 YFSETQ. This CDR3 has 15 residues. The CDR3 sequence is CASSLEGGRNTEAFF.

V gene TRBV6-2 or TRBV6-3 combines with J gene TRBJ2-7; TCRdb calls TRBD2, which cannot be checked without DNA. The CDR3 covers 15 residues. Per germline, CDR1 MNHEY and CDR2 SVGEGT. The CDR3 here is CASRLAGLLSYEQYF.

V is TRBV28 and J is TRBJ2-1; TCRdb's D call of TRBD1 is untestable without DNA. The CDR3 has 15 residues. Germline lookup yields CDR1 MDHEN and CDR2 SYDVKM. CDR3 in amino acids: CASSLGTDSYNEQFF.

The chain carries TRBV14 and TRBJ2-7; TCRdb selects TRBD1, and the lack of DNA leaves this call unchecked. CDR1 and CDR2 from the germline V gene are SGHDN and FVKESK. The CDR3 runs to 15 residues. Here the CDR3 reads CASSQARTGVGEQYF.

V gene TRBV5-5 combines with J gene TRBJ2-5; without DNA, the TCRdb call of TRBD1 cannot be checked. Germline V lookup: CDR1 SGHKS, CDR2 YYEKEE (reference sequence). This CDR3 has 15 amino acids. CDR3 region: CASSRTGTVAETQYF.

The chain links TRBV10-3 to TRBJ1-1; TCRdb designates TRBD1, a call that cannot be tested without DNA. The germline V gene encodes CDR1 ENHRY and CDR2 SYGVKD. This CDR3 comprises 14 residues. CDR3 in amino acids: CAISARGLGTEAFF.

This chain uses TRBV29-1 with TRBJ1-1. Germline values: CDR1 SQVTM, CDR2 ANQGSEA. The CDR3 loop spans 11 amino acids. This CDR3 is CSVEGEVTAFF.

V is TRBV20-1 and J is TRBJ1-2. Germline V gene lookup returns CDR1 DFQATT and CDR2 SNEGSKA (reference sequence). This CDR3 comprises 14 residues. This CDR3 is CSARDLGSLNGYTF.

This chain's CDR3 is CASSSGLAGFTDTQYF. This chain connects TRBV6-5 to TRBJ2-3; TCRdb selects TRBD2, and the lack of DNA leaves this call unchecked. There are 16 residues in the CDR3. The germline CDR1 and CDR2 sequences are MNHEY and SVGAGI.

The rearrangement links TRBV12-3 or TRBV12-4 to TRBJ2-1; TCRdb calls TRBD2, which cannot be checked without DNA. CDR3 size: 14 residues. CDR3 loop: CASNKRGQNNEQFF.

The V call is TRBV12-3 or TRBV12-4, the J call TRBJ2-6. The CDR3 is made up of 15 amino acids. The CDR3 region is CASSLETTGANVLTF.

This sequence joins TRBV9 and TRBJ2-2; the D call from TCRdb, TRBD2, cannot be confirmed without DNA. The germline CDR1 and CDR2 sequences are SGDLS and YYNGEE. The CDR3 has 15 residues. The CDR3 loop reads CASSVEGLDPGELFF. The complete variable domain, with remaining parts taken from reference TRBV9 and TRBJ2-2, reads DSGVTQTPKHLITATGQRVTLRCSPRSGDLSVYWYQQSLDQGLQFLIQYYNGEERAKGNILERFSAQQFPDLHSELNLSSLELGDSALYFCASSVEGLDPGELFFGEGSRLTVL.

The chain links TRBV12-5 to TRBJ1-1. Germline V lookup: CDR1 LGHNT, CDR2 FRNRAP. The CDR3 length is 13 residues. The CDR3 sequence is CASGLLLNTEAFF.